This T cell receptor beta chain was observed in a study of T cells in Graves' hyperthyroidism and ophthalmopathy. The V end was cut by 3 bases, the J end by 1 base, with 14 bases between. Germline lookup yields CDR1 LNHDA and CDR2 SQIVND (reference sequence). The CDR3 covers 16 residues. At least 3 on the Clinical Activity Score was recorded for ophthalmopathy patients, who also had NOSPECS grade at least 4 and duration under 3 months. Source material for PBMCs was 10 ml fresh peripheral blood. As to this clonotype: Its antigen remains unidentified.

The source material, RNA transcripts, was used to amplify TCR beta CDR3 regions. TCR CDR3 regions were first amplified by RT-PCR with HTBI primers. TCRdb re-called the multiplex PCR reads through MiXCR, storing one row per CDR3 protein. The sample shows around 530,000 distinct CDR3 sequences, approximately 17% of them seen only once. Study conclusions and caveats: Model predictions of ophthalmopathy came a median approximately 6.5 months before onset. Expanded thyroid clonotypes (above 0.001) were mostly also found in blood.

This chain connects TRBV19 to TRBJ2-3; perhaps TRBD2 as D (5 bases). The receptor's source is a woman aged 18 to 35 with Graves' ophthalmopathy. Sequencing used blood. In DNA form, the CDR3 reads TGTGCCAGTAGTATCGGCCCCGGGGTACGCACAGATACGCAGTATTTT. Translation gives CASSIGPGVRTDTQYF.